This entry lists 28 T cell receptor beta chains sequenced from one sample in a study of early T cells in non-severe SARS-CoV-2 infection. MiXCR was run by TCRdb on the 5' RACE reads, yielding one entry per CDR3 protein. The sample lists under 40,000 distinct CDR3 sequences, 5% to 6% seen once, with about 8% in the top ten. What was sequenced was whole blood. The origin of the receptors is an adult who was a healthcare worker with PCR-confirmed SARS-CoV-2 infection or an uninfected control (not recorded which).

Relative to its sample, this clonotype is medium-sized. The J gene is TRBJ1-3, the V gene TRBV7-7; D is uncertain. Germline lookup yields CDR1 SSHAT and CDR2 FNYEAQ (reference sequence). V was trimmed by 5 bases and J by 0 bases, leaving 8 bases between them. The CDR3 loop spans 14 amino acids. CDR3: CASSPLSSGNTIYF. In nucleotides, the CDR3 is TGTGCCAGCAGCCCATTGAGCTCTGGAAACACCATATATTTT. Drawing the rest from reference TRBV7-7 and TRBJ1-3, the complete variable domain is GAGVSQSPRYKVTKRGQDVTLRCDPISSHATLYWYQQALGQGPEFLTYFNYEAQPDKSGLPSDRFSAERPEGSISTLTIQRTEQRDSAMYRCASSPLSSGNTIYFGEGSWLTVV.

The rearrangement joins TRBV9 to TRBJ1-2, with TRBD1 matching over 7 bases. The J segment lost 2 bases and the V segment lost 4 bases, leaving 14 bases of the junction unmatched. Germline V gives CDR1 SGDLS, CDR2 YYNGEE. The CDR3 has 17 residues. The CDR3 DNA reads as TGTGCCAGCAGCACCCGAATCGACAGGGTAACCAACTATGGCTACACCTTC. This codes for CASSTRIDRVTNYGYTF.

This clonotype showed up many times. The rearrangement links TRBV7-2 to TRBJ2-5, with a weak D call TRBD2 (5 bases). This CDR3 spans 11 amino acids. Trimming removed 6 bases from V and 7 bases from J, with 9 bases in between. From germline, CDR1 is SGHTA and CDR2 FQGNSA. The CDR3 loop is CASSPEGTQYF. CDR3 nucleotide sequence: TGTGCCAGCAGTCCAGAGGGGACCCAGTACTTC.

The table lists this clonotype with many counts. This chain joins TRBV5-1 and TRBJ2-5, with D tentatively TRBD2 (5 bases). Trimming left V 4 bases short and J 5 bases short, with 15 bases between. Looked up from germline, CDR1 is SGHRS and CDR2 is YFSETQ. The length of the CDR3 is 14 residues. DNA for the CDR3: TGCGCCAGCAGCCTATCGGGATTCCAGGAGACCCAGTACTTC. It translates to CASSLSGFQETQYF.

This clonotype came up many times. The rearrangement joins TRBV25-1 to TRBJ1-4; D uncertain. CDR3 length: 14 amino acids. Germline-derived CDR1 and CDR2 are MGHDK and SYGVNS. The ends were cut back, 8 bases at V and 5 bases at J, with 15 bases in the middle. CDR3 sequence reads: CASRGWAGNEKLFF. CDR3 DNA sequence: TGTGCCAGCCGCGGATGGGCAGGCAATGAAAAACTGTTTTTT.

The table lists this clonotype with many counts. Mismatch with germline at one junction end may stem from a read error. The V gene is TRBV7-7, the J gene TRBJ2-5; the match to TRBD2 covers 11 bases. Germline V gives CDR1 SSHAT, CDR2 FNYEAQ (reference sequence). The CDR3 runs 17 residues. The CDR3 nucleotides are TGTGCTAGCAGCATAGGCGCTAGCGGGGGGCTGGTGGAGACCCAGTACTTC. Its protein is CASSIGASGGLVETQYF.

This clonotype was found many times. The rearrangement links TRBV7-2 to TRBJ2-2; tentative D call: TRBD2 (5 bases). The CDR3 has 13 residues. Germline-derived CDR1 and CDR2 are SGHTA and FQGNSA. V was clipped by 5 bases and J by 6 bases, with 10 bases between them. The CDR3: CASSPGVPGELFF. The CDR3 bases are TGTGCCAGCAGCCCCGGGGTCCCCGGGGAGCTGTTTTTT.

This clonotype was seen many times. The chain joins TRBV20-1 to TRBJ1-1; 7 positions agree with TRBD1. Germline CDR1 reads DFQATT; CDR2 reads SNEGSKA (reference sequence). V was pared by 3 bases and J by 7 bases, with 11 bases of the junction left unmatched. CDR3 length: 14 residues. Here the CDR3 DNA reads TGCAGTGCTAGGGATTCAACAGGGGCCTATGAAGCTTTCTTT. This gives the protein CSARDSTGAYEAFF.

This clonotype has a count of ten or more. V usage is TRBV27 and J usage is TRBJ2-1; 7 bases map to TRBD1. V lost 6 bases and J lost 3; bases outside the gene matches: 20. This CDR3 has 19 amino acids. The germline V gene encodes CDR1 MNHEY and CDR2 SMNVEV (reference sequence). This CDR3 reads CASSFLARQPRGFYNEQFF. CDR3 in DNA: TGTGCCAGCAGCTTTCTAGCACGGCAGCCCAGGGGGTTCTACAATGAGCAGTTCTTC.

This clonotype was seen many times. The J gene is TRBJ1-1, the V gene TRBV20-1; D is unclear. The CDR3 spans 13 residues. Trimming cost V 6 bases and J 1 base, with 12 bases left between them. Germline V gene sequence: CDR1 DFQATT, CDR2 SNEGSKA (reference sequence). The chain's CDR3 is CSAQSMENTEAFF. DNA of the CDR3: TGCAGTGCGCAAAGTATGGAGAACACTGAAGCTTTCTTT.

This clonotype has ten or more counts. The rearrangement uses TRBV7-2 and TRBJ2-3, with D hard to call. Between the trimmed V and J ends, which lost 3 bases and 0 bases, there was a span of 13 bases. This CDR3 has 16 amino acids. Germline V gene sequence: CDR1 SGHTA, CDR2 FQGNSA. The CDR3 nucleotides are TGTGCCAGCAGCTTGACGCCCCTCCTTAGCACAGATACGCAGTATTTT. Translated: CASSLTPLLSTDTQYF. The complete variable domain, with remaining parts taken from reference TRBV7-2 and TRBJ2-3, reads GAGVSQSPSNKVTEKGKDVELRCDPISGHTALYWYRQSLGQGLEFLIYFQGNSAPDKSGLPSDRFSAERTGGSVSTLTIQRTQQEDSAVYLCASSLTPLLSTDTQYFGPGTRLTVL.

This clonotype was recorded at least ten times. This sequence joins TRBV7-2 and TRBJ2-7; 10 bases are a match to TRBD1. The CDR3 consists of 15 residues. CDR1 SGHTA and CDR2 FQGNSA come from the germline V gene. V trimming: 5 bases; J trimming: 2 bases; junction bases outside the gene matches: 6. Here the CDR3 reads CASSVRGQGTYEQYF. CDR3 nucleotides: TGTGCCAGCAGCGTCAGGGGACAGGGGACCTACGAGCAGTACTTC.

This clonotype was recorded at least ten times. The rearrangement uses TRBV6-5 and TRBJ1-6; 11 nucleotides align to TRBD1. From germline, CDR1 is MNHEY and CDR2 SVGAGI. Trimming cost V 5 bases and J 8 bases; bases outside gene matches: 5. This CDR3 comprises 15 residues. The CDR3 protein is CASSTGTGGYSPLHF. For the CDR3, the DNA is TGTGCCAGCAGTACCGGGACAGGGGGTTATTCACCCCTCCACTTT.

This clonotype was seen repeatedly, ten times or more. V gene TRBV5-1 combines with J gene TRBJ2-2, with D perhaps assigned TRBD1 or TRBD2 (5 bases each). Germline lookup yields CDR1 SGHRS and CDR2 YFSETQ. This CDR3 region has 16 residues. Trimming shortened V by 7 bases and J by 0 bases, and 16 bases separated the two germline ends. The CDR3 coding sequence is TGCGCCAGCGCCTATCGAGGGGCACCGAACACCGGGGAGCTGTTTTTT. Encoded protein: CASAYRGAPNTGELFF.

This clonotype was detected many times. V is TRBV30 and J is TRBJ2-1, with no clear D. This CDR3 contains 12 residues. Trimming removed 3 bases from V and 9 bases from J, with 12 bases in between. Germline V gene lookup returns CDR1 GTSNPN and CDR2 SVGIG (reference sequence). Here the CDR3 reads CAWRTSSGEQFF. The CDR3 coding sequence is TGTGCCTGGAGAACGTCCTCGGGTGAGCAGTTCTTC.

This clonotype was counted many times. This chain uses TRBV29-1 with TRBJ1-2, with D tentatively TRBD1 (6 bases). The V end was cut by 3 bases, the J end by 5 bases, with 7 bases between. The CDR3 totals 11 residues. Looked up from germline, CDR1 is SQVTM and CDR2 is ANQGSEA. This CDR3 is CSVDRGYGYTF. As DNA, the CDR3 is TGCAGCGTTGACAGGGGTTATGGCTACACCTTC. The full variable domain, with the rest looked up from reference TRBV29-1 and TRBJ1-2, is SAVISQKPSRDICQRGTSLTIQCQVDSQVTMMFWYRQQPGQSLTLIATANQGSEATYESGFVIDKFPISRPNLTFSTLTVSNMSPEDSSIYLCSVDRGYGYTFGSGTRLTVV.

This clonotype came up many times. The gene calls are TRBV19 and TRBJ1-6, with D maybe TRBD1 (6 bases). The CDR3 extends over 14 amino acids. Germline V CDR1 and CDR2: LNHDA, SQIVND (reference sequence). Trimming took 8 bases from V and 7 from J, leaving 15 bases between them. In DNA, the CDR3 is TGTGCCAGTTCGTCCCGGGACACAAATTCACCCCTCCACTTT. Translation gives CASSSRDTNSPLHF.

The sample holds many counts of this clonotype. The chain combines TRBV7-2 with TRBJ1-1, with 11 bases lining up with TRBD1. Germline trimming cut 1 base from V and 6 bases from J; bases unmatched to any gene: 10. Germline loops: CDR1 SGHTA, CDR2 FQGNSA. The CDR3 spans 17 residues. CDR3 loop: CASSLGPRDRGVPEAFF. CDR3 nucleotides: TGTGCCAGCAGCTTAGGGCCCCGGGACAGGGGGGTTCCTGAAGCTTTCTTT.

This clonotype has ten or more counts. The chain carries TRBV7-2 and TRBJ2-7, with TRBD2 identical over 11 bases. Germline assignment: CDR1 SGHTA and CDR2 FQGNSA. The CDR3 has 15 residues. With V trimmed by 1 base and J by 13 bases, 12 bases remained unmatched. CDR3 DNA sequence: TGTGCCAGCAGCTTAGAGGGACTAGCGGCCCTGAGCGTATACTTC. This gives the protein CASSLEGLAALSVYF.

This clonotype has ten or more counts. This chain links TRBV4-3 with TRBJ1-4; D is ambiguous. The CDR3 length is 12 residues. Germline V gene data show CDR1 as LGHNA and CDR2 as YSLEER. Between the trimmed V and J ends, which lost 1 base and 5 bases, there was a span of 2 bases. The CDR3 is CASSQVNEKLFF. As DNA, the CDR3 is TGCGCCAGCAGCCAAGTGAATGAAAAACTGTTTTTT.

This clonotype showed up many times. The V gene is TRBV7-8, the J gene TRBJ1-5; 11 bases map to TRBD1. The V gene's germline CDR1 is SGHVS and CDR2 FQNEAQ. The CDR3 has 18 residues. V was pared by 4 bases and J by 0 bases, with 8 bases of the junction left unmatched. DNA of the CDR3: TGTGCCAGCAGCTCGGGACAGGGGGGATTAGGTAGCAATCAGCCCCAGCATTTT. It yields the protein CASSSGQGGLGSNQPQHF.

This clonotype showed up many times. This rearrangement joins TRBV4-2 to TRBJ1-2, with TRBD1 as a possible D gene (6 bases). The CDR3 sequence is 18 residues long. Trimming removed 3 bases at V and 6 bases at J, with 26 bases between. Per the germline V gene, CDR1 is LGHNA and CDR2 is YNFKEQ. The chain's CDR3 is CASSQRLGGPAPRDGYTF. The CDR3 DNA is TGTGCCAGCAGCCAGAGGCTCGGGGGGCCTGCACCTCGGGATGGCTACACCTTC.

The J gene is TRBJ2-1, the V gene TRBV12-3 or TRBV12-4, with 9 positions matching TRBD2. V shed 11 bases, J shed 9 bases, and the junction held 17 bases outside the gene matches. This CDR3 has 15 amino acids. The CDR3 nucleotides are TGTGCCGGTTCACCGGCGGGAGGGCCCTCGGGTGAGCAGTTCTTC. Encoded protein: CAGSPAGGPSGEQFF.

This clonotype was counted ten times or more. V is TRBV30 and J is TRBJ1-1, with D maybe TRBD1 (6 bases). Between the trimmed V and J ends, which lost 1 base and 4 bases, there was a span of 7 bases. CDR3 length equals 12 residues. CDR1 and CDR2 from the germline V gene are GTSNPN and SVGIG (reference sequence). CDR3 nucleotides: TGTGCCTGGAGTGACAGGGCCACTGAAGCTTTCTTT. Encoded protein: CAWSDRATEAFF.

In this sample, this clonotype turned up many times. The J gene is TRBJ1-6, the V gene TRBV11-2, with D perhaps matching TRBD1 (5 bases). The CDR3 is 16 residues long. The germline V and J ends were trimmed by 1 base and 7 bases, with 14 bases remaining between them. CDR1 is SGHAT, CDR2 FQNNGV, per germline. As DNA, the CDR3 is TGTGCCAGCAGCTTAGGGGGGGGACTATGGAATTCACCCCTCCACTTT. Protein product: CASSLGGGLWNSPLHF.

The rearrangement links TRBV12-3 or TRBV12-4 to TRBJ2-7, with D perhaps matching TRBD1 or TRBD2 (6 bases each). This CDR3 is 15 amino acids long. Deletions cut 3 bases from V and 3 bases from J, with 15 bases between. Written as DNA, the CDR3 is TGTGCCAGCAGTTTTGGGACTGGGGGCCACTACGAGCAGTACTTC. This translates into CASSFGTGGHYEQYF.

This clonotype was observed a few times. The chain links TRBV27 to TRBJ2-7; 9 nucleotides agree with TRBD1. The trim removed 2 bases at V and 7 bases at J, leaving 9 bases unmatched. The germline CDR1 and CDR2 sequences are MNHEY and SMNVEV (reference sequence). The CDR3 covers 15 residues. This chain's CDR3 is CASSLAGTGTWEQYF. CDR3 bases: TGTGCCAGCAGTTTAGCAGGGACAGGGACGTGGGAGCAGTACTTC.

This clonotype was seen many times. V is TRBV11-2 and J is TRBJ2-3; D ambiguous. CDR1 SGHAT and CDR2 FQNNGV come from the germline V gene. This CDR3 spans 15 amino acids. Between the trimmed V and J ends, which lost 0 bases and 5 bases, there was a span of 12 bases. CDR3 coding DNA: TGTGCCAGCAGCTTAGATGGGAAGGGTGGAGATACGCAGTATTTT. Translating gives CASSLDGKGGDTQYF.